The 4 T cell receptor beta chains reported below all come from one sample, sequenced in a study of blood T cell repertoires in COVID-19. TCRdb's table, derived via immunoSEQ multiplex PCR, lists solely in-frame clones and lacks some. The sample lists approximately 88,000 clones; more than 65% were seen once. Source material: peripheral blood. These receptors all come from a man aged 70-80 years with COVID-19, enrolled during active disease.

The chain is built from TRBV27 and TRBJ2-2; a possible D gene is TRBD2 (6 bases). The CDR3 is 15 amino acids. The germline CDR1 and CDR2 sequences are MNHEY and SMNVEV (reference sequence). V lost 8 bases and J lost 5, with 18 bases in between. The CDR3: CASSLGGSRTGELFF. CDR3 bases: TGTGCCAGCTCACTTGGGGGGAGTCGTACCGGGGAGCTGTTTTTT.

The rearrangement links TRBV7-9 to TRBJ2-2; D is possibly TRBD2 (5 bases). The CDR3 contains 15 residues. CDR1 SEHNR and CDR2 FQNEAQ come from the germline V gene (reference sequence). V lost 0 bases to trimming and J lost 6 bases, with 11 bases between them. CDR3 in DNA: TGTGCCAGCAGCTTAGCGGGAGTGGGTCCCGGGGAGCTGTTTTTT. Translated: CASSLAGVGPGELFF.

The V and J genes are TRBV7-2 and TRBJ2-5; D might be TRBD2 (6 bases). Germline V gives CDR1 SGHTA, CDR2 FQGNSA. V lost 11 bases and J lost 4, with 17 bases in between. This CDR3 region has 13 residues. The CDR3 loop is CARRTSGGETQYF. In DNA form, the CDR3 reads TGTGCCCGTCGTACATCCGGGGGAGAGACCCAGTACTTC.

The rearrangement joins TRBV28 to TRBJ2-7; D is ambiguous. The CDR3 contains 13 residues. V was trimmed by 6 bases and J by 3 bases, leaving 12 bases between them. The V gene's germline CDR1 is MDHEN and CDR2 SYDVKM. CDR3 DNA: TGTGCCAGCAGCCCCTCCGAGCACTACGAGCAGTACTTC. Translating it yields CASSPSEHYEQYF.